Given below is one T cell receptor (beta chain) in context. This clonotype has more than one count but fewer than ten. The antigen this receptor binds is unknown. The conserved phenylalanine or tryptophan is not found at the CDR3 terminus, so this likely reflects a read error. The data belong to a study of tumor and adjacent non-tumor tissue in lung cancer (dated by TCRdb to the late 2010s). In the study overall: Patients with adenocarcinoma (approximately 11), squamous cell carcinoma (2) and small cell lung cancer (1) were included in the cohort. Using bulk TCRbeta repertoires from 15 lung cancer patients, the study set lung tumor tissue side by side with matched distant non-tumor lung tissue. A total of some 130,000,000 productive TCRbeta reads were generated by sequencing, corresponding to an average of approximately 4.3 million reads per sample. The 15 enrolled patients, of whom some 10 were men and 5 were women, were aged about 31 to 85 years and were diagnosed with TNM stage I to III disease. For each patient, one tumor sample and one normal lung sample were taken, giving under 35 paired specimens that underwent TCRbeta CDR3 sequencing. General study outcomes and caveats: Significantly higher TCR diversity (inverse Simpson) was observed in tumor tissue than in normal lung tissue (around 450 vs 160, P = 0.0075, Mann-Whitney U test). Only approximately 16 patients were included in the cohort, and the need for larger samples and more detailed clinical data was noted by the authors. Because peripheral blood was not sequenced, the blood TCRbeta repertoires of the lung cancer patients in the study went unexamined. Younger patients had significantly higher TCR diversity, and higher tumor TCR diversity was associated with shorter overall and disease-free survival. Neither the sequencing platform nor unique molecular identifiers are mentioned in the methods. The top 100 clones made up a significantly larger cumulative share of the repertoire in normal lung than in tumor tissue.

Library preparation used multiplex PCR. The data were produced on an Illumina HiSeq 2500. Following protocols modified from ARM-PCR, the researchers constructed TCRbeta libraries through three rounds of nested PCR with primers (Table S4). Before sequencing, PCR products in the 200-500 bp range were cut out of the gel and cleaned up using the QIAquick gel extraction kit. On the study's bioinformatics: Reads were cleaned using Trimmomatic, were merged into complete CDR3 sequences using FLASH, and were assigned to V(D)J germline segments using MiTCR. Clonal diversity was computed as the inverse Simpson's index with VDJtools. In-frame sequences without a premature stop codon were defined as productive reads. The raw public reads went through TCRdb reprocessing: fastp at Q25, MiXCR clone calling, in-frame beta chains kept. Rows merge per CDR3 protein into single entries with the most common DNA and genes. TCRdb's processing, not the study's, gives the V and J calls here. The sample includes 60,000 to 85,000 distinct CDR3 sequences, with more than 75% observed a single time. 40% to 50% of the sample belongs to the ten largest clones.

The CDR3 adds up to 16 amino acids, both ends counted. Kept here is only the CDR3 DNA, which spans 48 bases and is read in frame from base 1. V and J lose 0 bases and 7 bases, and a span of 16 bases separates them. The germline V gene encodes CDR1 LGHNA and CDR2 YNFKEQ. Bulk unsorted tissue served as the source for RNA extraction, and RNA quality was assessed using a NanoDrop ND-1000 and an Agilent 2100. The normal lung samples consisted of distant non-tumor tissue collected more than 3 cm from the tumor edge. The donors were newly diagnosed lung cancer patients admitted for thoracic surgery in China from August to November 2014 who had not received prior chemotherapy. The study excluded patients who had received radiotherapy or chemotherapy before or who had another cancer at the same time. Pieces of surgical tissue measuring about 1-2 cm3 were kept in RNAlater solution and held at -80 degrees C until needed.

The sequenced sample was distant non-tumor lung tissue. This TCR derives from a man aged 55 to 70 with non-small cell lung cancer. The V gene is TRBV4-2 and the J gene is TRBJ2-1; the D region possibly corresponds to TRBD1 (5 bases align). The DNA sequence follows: TGTGCCAGCAGCCAAGAAGCATTAGCCTCAGGGAATGAGCAGTTCCAC. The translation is CASSQEALASGNEQFH.